This is a list of T cell receptor beta chains from one sample in a study of OX40 agonist ivuxolimab in advanced cancers. Only in-frame clones appear in the TCRdb table, and some are missing; sequencing was by immunoSEQ multiplex PCR. The sample includes tens of thousands of clones, about 93% seen only once; the top ten take around 6%. The material was CD4+ or CD8+ T cells sorted from blood, obtained in a trial of the OX40 agonist ivuxolimab. These receptors all come from an adult with an advanced solid tumor such as melanoma, head and neck, liver or kidney cancer. Each CDR3 is given with its conserved first and last residue. The D gene is left open where the match is weak. The listing skips clone size in some rows; elsewhere it reads once, few, many or a size class.

V gene: TRBV2
J gene: TRBJ2-1
D gene: .
clone size: few
CDR3 DNA: TGTGCCAGCCGCTCGGAGGGGACAGGGGTAGCGGGAGTGGAAGAAGAGCAGTTCTTC
CDR3 protein: CASRSEGTGVAGVEEEQFF

V gene: TRBV14
J gene: TRBJ2-1
D gene: TRBD2
clone size: few
CDR3 DNA: TGTGCCAGCAGCCGGGGAGGGGTGCATGAGCAGTTCTTC
CDR3 protein: CASSRGGVHEQFF

V gene: TRBV19
J gene: TRBJ2-7
D gene: TRBD2
clone size: .
CDR3 DNA: TGTGCCAGTAGTATAACCACTAGCGGGTCCTACGAGCAGTACTTC
CDR3 protein: CASSITTSGSYEQYF

V gene: TRBV19
J gene: TRBJ1-1
D gene: .
clone size: .
CDR3 DNA: TGTGCCAGTAGTATGGGGGGCACTGAAGCTTTCTTT
CDR3 protein: CASSMGGTEAFF

V gene: TRBV7-6
J gene: TRBJ2-7
D gene: .
clone size: .
CDR3 DNA: TGTGCCAGCAGCTTAGGTCAGGAATCCTACGAGCAGTACTTC
CDR3 protein: CASSLGQESYEQYF

V gene: TRBV9
J gene: TRBJ2-7
D gene: .
clone size: .
CDR3 DNA: TGTGCCAGCAGCCCGGAGGGGTACTCCTACGAGCAGTACTTC
CDR3 protein: CASSPEGYSYEQYF

V gene: TRBV5-1
J gene: TRBJ2-7
D gene: .
clone size: .
CDR3 DNA: TGCGCCAGCAGCCAAAGTCCCGCCTACGAGCAGTACTTC
CDR3 protein: CASSQSPAYEQYF

V gene: TRBV7-6
J gene: TRBJ2-1
D gene: .
clone size: .
CDR3 DNA: TGTGCCAGCAGCTACCAGGGGCCCTACAATGAGCAGTTCTTC
CDR3 protein: CASSYQGPYNEQFF

V gene: TRBV15
J gene: TRBJ2-1
D gene: .
clone size: .
CDR3 DNA: TGTGCCACCAGCAGAGATTCGGCTTGGCAGTTCTTC
CDR3 protein: CATSRDSAWQFF

V gene: TRBV29-1
J gene: TRBJ2-1
D gene: .
clone size: .
CDR3 DNA: TGCAGCGTTGAAAGAGTCGACAATGAGCAGTTCTTC
CDR3 protein: CSVERVDNEQFF

V gene: TRBV19
J gene: TRBJ2-7
D gene: TRBD1
clone size: .
CDR3 DNA: TGTGCCAGTAGTGCCAGAACGCCTGGACAGGCTTTCTGGGTAACCTACGAGCAGTACTTC
CDR3 protein: CASSARTPGQAFWVTYEQYF

V gene: TRBV9
J gene: TRBJ2-3
D gene: .
clone size: .
CDR3 DNA: TGTGCCAGCAGCGTAGTTGATGGCACAGATACGCAGTATTTT
CDR3 protein: CASSVVDGTDTQYF

V gene: TRBV30
J gene: TRBJ1-5
D gene: TRBD1
clone size: .
CDR3 DNA: TGTGCCTGGAGTCCGTGGGGACAGGGGAGGGATCAGCCCCAGCATTTT
CDR3 protein: CAWSPWGQGRDQPQHF

V gene: TRBV13
J gene: TRBJ1-4
D gene: .
clone size: .
CDR3 DNA: TGTGCCAGCACCTCACAGGAGAATGAAAAACTGTTTTTT
CDR3 protein: CASTSQENEKLFF

V gene: TRBV5-5
J gene: TRBJ2-5
D gene: TRBD2
clone size: .
CDR3 DNA: TGTGCCAGCAGCTTCAGACTAGCGGGAGCTCCCCCCCAAGAGACCCAGTACTTC
CDR3 protein: CASSFRLAGAPPQETQYF

V gene: TRBV30
J gene: TRBJ2-7
D gene: TRBD1
clone size: .
CDR3 DNA: TGTGCCTGGACTTGGGGCCAGGGGGCCTACGAGCAGTACTTC
CDR3 protein: CAWTWGQGAYEQYF

V gene: TRBV11-2
J gene: TRBJ2-7
D gene: TRBD2
clone size: .
CDR3 DNA: TGTGCCAGCAGTCCCTCTAGCGGGCCCAGCTCCTACGAGCAGTACTTC
CDR3 protein: CASSPSSGPSSYEQYF

V gene: TRBV9
J gene: TRBJ2-3
D gene: TRBD2
clone size: .
CDR3 DNA: TGTGCCAGCAGCGTAGAAGGGACTAGCTCCACAGATACGCAGTATTTT
CDR3 protein: CASSVEGTSSTDTQYF

V gene: TRBV19
J gene: TRBJ1-1
D gene: .
clone size: .
CDR3 DNA: TGTGCCAGTAGTATCGACCTGGGCACTGAAGCTTTCTTT
CDR3 protein: CASSIDLGTEAFF

V gene: TRBV19
J gene: TRBJ2-2
D gene: .
clone size: .
CDR3 DNA: TGTGCCAGTAGTATTTCGCTGCTCCGGGACCTAAACACCGGGGAGCTGTTTTTT
CDR3 protein: CASSISLLRDLNTGELFF

V gene: TRBV29-1
J gene: TRBJ2-6
D gene: .
clone size: .
CDR3 DNA: TGCAGCGTTGTCTCTGGTCACTCTGGGGCCAACGTCCTGACTTTC
CDR3 protein: CSVVSGHSGANVLTF

V gene: TRBV10-2
J gene: TRBJ2-7
D gene: TRBD2
clone size: .
CDR3 DNA: TGCGCCAGCAGTGCAGGACTAGCACACGAGCAGTACTTC
CDR3 protein: CASSAGLAHEQYF

V gene: TRBV27
J gene: TRBJ2-1
D gene: TRBD1
clone size: .
CDR3 DNA: TGTGCCAGCAGTTCGTGGGACAGGGAATGGGGTGAGCAGTTCTTC
CDR3 protein: CASSSWDREWGEQFF

V gene: TRBV4-1
J gene: TRBJ2-7
D gene: .
clone size: .
CDR3 DNA: TGCGCCAGCAGCCAAGTGGCCGGCAGCGAGCAGTACTTC
CDR3 protein: CASSQVAGSEQYF

V gene: TRBV19
J gene: TRBJ2-1
D gene: TRBD2
clone size: .
CDR3 DNA: TGTGCCAGTAGTAACGGGGGGAGCTCCTACAATGAGCAGTTCTTC
CDR3 protein: CASSNGGSSYNEQFF

V gene: TRBV25-1
J gene: TRBJ1-5
D gene: .
clone size: .
CDR3 DNA: TGTGCCAGCAGTGAATTAATGGCAAGGGAACAGCCCCAGCATTTT
CDR3 protein: CASSELMAREQPQHF

V gene: TRBV9
J gene: TRBJ2-3
D gene: TRBD1
clone size: .
CDR3 DNA: TGTGCCAGCAGCGACGGACAGGGGAAACACATAGAGGACACAGATACGCAGTATTTT
CDR3 protein: CASSDGQGKHIEDTDTQYF

V gene: TRBV4-1
J gene: TRBJ1-1
D gene: .
clone size: .
CDR3 DNA: TGCGCCAGCAGCCAAGATGTGACAGGCGCGCTCCAAGCTTTCTTT
CDR3 protein: CASSQDVTGALQAFF

V gene: TRBV4-1
J gene: TRBJ2-2
D gene: .
clone size: .
CDR3 DNA: TGCGCCAGCAGCCAAATCTTGTTACTCACCGGGGAGCTGTTTTTT
CDR3 protein: CASSQILLLTGELFF

V gene: TRBV7-8
J gene: TRBJ2-7
D gene: .
clone size: .
CDR3 DNA: TGTGCCAGCAGCGACGTACCACTCGGGTTCTACGAGCAGTACTTC
CDR3 protein: CASSDVPLGFYEQYF

V gene: TRBV6-1
J gene: TRBJ2-2
D gene: .
clone size: .
CDR3 DNA: TGTGCCAGCAGTGACCCCTACCCGCCGCTGTTTTTT
CDR3 protein: CASSDPYPPLFF

V gene: TRBV4-3
J gene: TRBJ1-3
D gene: .
clone size: .
CDR3 DNA: TGCGCCAGCAGCCAAGGGGGGGCTCCTGGAAACACCATATATTTT
CDR3 protein: CASSQGGAPGNTIYF

V gene: TRBV6-5
J gene: TRBJ1-1
D gene: .
clone size: .
CDR3 DNA: TGTGCCAGCAGTCCAAAATTTACAGGGCCTGAAGCTTTCTTT
CDR3 protein: CASSPKFTGPEAFF

V gene: TRBV5-1
J gene: TRBJ2-7
D gene: TRBD2
clone size: .
CDR3 DNA: TGCGCCAGCAGCTCCGTTGAAGGGGGTCTAGCGGGAGAGATCCTCCTCTTTGTCAACGAGCAGTACTTC
CDR3 protein: CASSSVEGGLAGEILLFVNEQYF

V gene: TRBV4-1
J gene: TRBJ2-1
D gene: .
clone size: .
CDR3 DNA: TGCGCCAGCAGCCAAGTCAATGAGCAGTTCTTC
CDR3 protein: CASSQVNEQFF

V gene: TRBV7-8
J gene: TRBJ2-7
D gene: .
clone size: .
CDR3 DNA: TGTGCCAGCAGCTTGGCGGGGAAGAACTACGAGCAGTACTTC
CDR3 protein: CASSLAGKNYEQYF